A selection of T cell receptor beta chains follows, all from one sample in a study of blood T cell repertoires in COVID-19. Measured with immunoSEQ multiplex PCR; TCRdb has only the in-frame clones, and not every one. The top ten clones hold 8.6% of a sample with about 59,000 clones, 91% of them seen once. The sequenced sample consisted of peripheral blood. These receptors were taken from a human donor in a cohort sampled during active COVID-19. Both conserved end residues are part of each CDR3. A D gene is named only where the DNA matches it firmly. Clone size is stated in some rows and not others, as once, few, many or a class when expanded.

. . TRBJ1-1 TRBV6-5 TGTGCCAGCGACACTCAACAGGGTTCTGAAGCTTTCTTT CASDTQQGSEAFF
. . TRBJ2-7 TRBV6-5 TGTGCCAGCAGCACTTCAGGGATGGCCGAGCAGTACTTC CASSTSGMAEQYF
. . TRBJ2-3 TRBV6-2/TRBV6-3 TGTGCCAGCAGTTATTTAGCAATGACAGATACGCAGTATTTT CASSYLAMTDTQYF
. TRBD1 TRBJ1-3 TRBV19 TGTGCCAGTACCAGGGGGCCTGGAAACACCATATATTTT CASTRGPGNTIYF
. TRBD1 TRBJ1-6 TRBV19 TGTGCCAGTAGTCACGATCCCTCGGTGGCTCGCAGGGGGTCACCCCTCCACTTT CASSHDPSVARRGSPLHF
. TRBD2 TRBJ2-2 TRBV11-2 TGTGCCAGCAGCCCGTGGAAGGCTAGCGGGGGCCCGAACACCGGGGAGCTGTTTTTT CASSPWKASGGPNTGELFF
. . TRBJ2-7 TRBV30 TGTGCCTGGGGGGGGGACAGTCCCTACGAGCAGTACTTC CAWGGDSPYEQYF
. TRBD2 TRBJ2-3 TRBV5-1 TGCGCCAGCACGGTCGGAGCGGGAGGCCCCACAGATACGCAGTATTTT CASTVGAGGPTDTQYF
. . TRBJ2-7 TRBV10-1 TGCGCCAGCAGTGATTTGAGGACTTCCTACGAGCAGTACTTC CASSDLRTSYEQYF
. . TRBJ2-1 TRBV7-3 TGTGCCAGCAGCTTAACGGGAGAGGACTCGCAGTTCTTC CASSLTGEDSQFF
. . TRBJ2-1 TRBV2 TGTGCCAGCAGTGAAGGACGACTCACCTACAATGAGCAGTTCTTC CASSEGRLTYNEQFF
once . TRBJ2-3 TRBV5-4 TGTGCCAGCAGCATTTTAACCGCGGGATCTAGCACAGATACGCAGTATTTT CASSILTAGSSTDTQYF
. TRBD2 TRBJ2-1 TRBV6-5 TGTGCCAGCACTCTGACTAGCGGGGGGCCCAATGAGCAGTTCTTC CASTLTSGGPNEQFF
. TRBD2 TRBJ2-5 TRBV11-1 TGTGCCAGCAGCTTAGAGCGGGGAGGTGAGACCCAGTACTTC CASSLERGGETQYF
. . TRBJ1-2 TRBV29-1 TGCAGCGTTGTGGCGGTGCTTCCCTATGGCTACACCTTC CSVVAVLPYGYTF
. . TRBJ1-1 TRBV6-1 TGTGCCAGCAGTGAAGGGGGGGTCCCGAACACTGAAGCTTTCTTT CASSEGGVPNTEAFF
. TRBD2 TRBJ2-3 TRBV30 TGTGCCTGGAGTAGCGGGGGGGCAGATACGCAGTATTTT CAWSSGGADTQYF
. . TRBJ2-2 TRBV19 TGTGCCAGTAGTAACCGCGAAAACACCGGGGAGCTGTTTTTT CASSNRENTGELFF
. . TRBJ2-1 TRBV10-3 TGTGCCATCAGTGAATTGGGGGGAAGCTCCTACAATGAGCAGTTCTTC CAISELGGSSYNEQFF
. . TRBJ2-1 TRBV5-5 TGTGCCAGCAGCTTCGACCAGGGTATAGGGAATGAGCAGTTCTTC CASSFDQGIGNEQFF
. . TRBJ1-5 TRBV6-6 TGTGCCAGCACCATACAAAATTCAGGGCGCACTCAGCCCCAGCATTTT CASTIQNSGRTQPQHF
. TRBD2 TRBJ2-3 TRBV10-1 TGCGCCAAAAAGCGGGGGGACACAGATACGCAGTATTTT CAKKRGDTDTQYF
few TRBD2 TRBJ2-5 TRBV6-2/TRBV6-3 TGTGCCAGCAGACCTACCGGGGGGGGGTCGGAGACCCAGTACTTC CASRPTGGGSETQYF
. . TRBJ1-2 TRBV7-6 TGTGCCAGCGTTGAGAGGGAGGGTGGCTACACCTTC CASVEREGGYTF